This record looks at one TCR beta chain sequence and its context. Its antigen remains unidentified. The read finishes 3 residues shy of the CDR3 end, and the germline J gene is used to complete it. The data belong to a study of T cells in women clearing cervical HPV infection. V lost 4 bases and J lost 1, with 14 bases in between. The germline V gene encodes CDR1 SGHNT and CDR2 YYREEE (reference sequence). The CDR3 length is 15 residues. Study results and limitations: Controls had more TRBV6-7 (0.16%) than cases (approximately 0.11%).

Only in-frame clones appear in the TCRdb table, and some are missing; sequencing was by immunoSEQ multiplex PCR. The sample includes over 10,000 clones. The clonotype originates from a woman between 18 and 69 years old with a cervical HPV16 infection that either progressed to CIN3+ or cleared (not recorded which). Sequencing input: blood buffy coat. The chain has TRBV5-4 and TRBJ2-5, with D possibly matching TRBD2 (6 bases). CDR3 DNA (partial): TGTGCCAGCAGCCTGGGACGGGGGTCCCAAGAGACC. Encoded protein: CASSLGRGSQET. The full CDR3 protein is CASSLGRGSQETQYF.